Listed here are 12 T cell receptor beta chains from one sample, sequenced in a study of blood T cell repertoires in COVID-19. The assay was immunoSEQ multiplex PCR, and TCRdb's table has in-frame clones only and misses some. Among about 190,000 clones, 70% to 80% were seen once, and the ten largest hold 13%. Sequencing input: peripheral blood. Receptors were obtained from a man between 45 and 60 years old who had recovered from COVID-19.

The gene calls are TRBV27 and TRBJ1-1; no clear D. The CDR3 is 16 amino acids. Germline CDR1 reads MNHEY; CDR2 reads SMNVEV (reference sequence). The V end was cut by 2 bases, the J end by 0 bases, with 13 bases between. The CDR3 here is CASSLLGAGMNTEAFF. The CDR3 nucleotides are TGTGCCAGCAGTTTACTGGGCGCGGGCATGAACACTGAAGCTTTCTTT.

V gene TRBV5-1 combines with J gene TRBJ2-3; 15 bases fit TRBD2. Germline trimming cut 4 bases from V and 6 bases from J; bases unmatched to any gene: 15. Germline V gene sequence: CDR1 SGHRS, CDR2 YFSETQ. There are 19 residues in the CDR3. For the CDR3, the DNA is TGCGCCAGCAGCAAAGGCATCCTGGGACTAGCGGGAGGAGGTGATACGCAGTATTTT. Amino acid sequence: CASSKGILGLAGGGDTQYF.

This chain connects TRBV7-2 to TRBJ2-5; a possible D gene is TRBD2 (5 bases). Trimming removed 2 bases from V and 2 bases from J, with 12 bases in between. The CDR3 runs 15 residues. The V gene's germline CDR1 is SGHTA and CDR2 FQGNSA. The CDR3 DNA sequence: TGTGCCAGCAGCTTAACCTCCCGGGGACAAGAGACCCAGTACTTC. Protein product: CASSLTSRGQETQYF.

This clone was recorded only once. Written as DNA, the CDR3 is TGTGCCAGCAGAGGCCAGTCTAGTTTCTATGGCTACACCTTC. This sequence encodes CASRGQSSFYGYTF. This chain joins TRBV2 and TRBJ1-2; D is unclear. Germline CDR1 SNHLY, CDR2 FYNNEI. The CDR3 covers 14 residues. Trimming took off 6 bases at V and 4 bases at J, with 15 bases between the two ends.

CDR3 nucleotides: TGTGCCACCAGTGCCTCTGGACTAGCGGGAGTAGAGACCCAGTACTTC. It translates to CATSASGLAGVETQYF. The chain recombines TRBV24-1 with TRBJ2-5; 13 nucleotides agree with TRBD2. CDR1 KGHDR and CDR2 SFDVKD come from the germline V gene. This CDR3 comprises 16 residues. V shed 5 bases, J shed 4 bases, and the junction held 6 bases outside the gene matches.

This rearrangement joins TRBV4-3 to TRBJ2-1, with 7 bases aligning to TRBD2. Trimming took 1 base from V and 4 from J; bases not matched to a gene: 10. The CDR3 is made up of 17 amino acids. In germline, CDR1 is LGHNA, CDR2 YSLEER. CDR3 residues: CASSQAPAGKLYNEQFF. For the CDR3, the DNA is TGCGCCAGCAGCCAAGCCCCAGCGGGGAAGCTATACAATGAGCAGTTCTTC.

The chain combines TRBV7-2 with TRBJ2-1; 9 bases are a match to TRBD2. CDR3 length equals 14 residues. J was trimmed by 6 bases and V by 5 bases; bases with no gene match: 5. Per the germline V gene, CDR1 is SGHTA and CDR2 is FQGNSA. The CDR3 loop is CASSPGLASNEQFF. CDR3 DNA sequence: TGTGCCAGCAGCCCCGGACTAGCGTCCAATGAGCAGTTCTTC.

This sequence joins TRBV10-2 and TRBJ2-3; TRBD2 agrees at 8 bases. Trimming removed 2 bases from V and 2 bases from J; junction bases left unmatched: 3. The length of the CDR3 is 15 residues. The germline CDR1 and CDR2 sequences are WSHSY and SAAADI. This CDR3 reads CASSEPGLATDTQYF. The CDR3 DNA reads TGCGCCAGCAGTGAGCCAGGACTAGCCACAGATACGCAGTATTTT.

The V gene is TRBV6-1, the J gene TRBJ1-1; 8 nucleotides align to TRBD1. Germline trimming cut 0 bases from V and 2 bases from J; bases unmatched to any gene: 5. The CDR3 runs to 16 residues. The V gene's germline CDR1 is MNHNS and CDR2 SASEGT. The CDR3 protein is CASSEAKDRVNTEAFF. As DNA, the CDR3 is TGTGCCAGCAGTGAAGCGAAGGACAGGGTAAACACTGAAGCTTTCTTT.

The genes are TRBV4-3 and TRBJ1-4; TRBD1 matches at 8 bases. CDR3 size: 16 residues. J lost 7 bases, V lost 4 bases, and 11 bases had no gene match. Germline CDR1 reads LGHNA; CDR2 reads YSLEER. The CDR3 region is CASSLTIQGVREKLFF. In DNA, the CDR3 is TGCGCCAGCAGCCTAACAATACAGGGGGTACGTGAAAAACTGTTTTTT.

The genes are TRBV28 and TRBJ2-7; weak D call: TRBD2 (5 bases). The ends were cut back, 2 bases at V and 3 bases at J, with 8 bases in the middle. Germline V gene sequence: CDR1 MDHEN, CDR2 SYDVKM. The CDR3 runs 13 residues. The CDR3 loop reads CASSLGLRYEQYF. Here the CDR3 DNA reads TGTGCCAGCAGTTTAGGACTGCGCTACGAGCAGTACTTC.

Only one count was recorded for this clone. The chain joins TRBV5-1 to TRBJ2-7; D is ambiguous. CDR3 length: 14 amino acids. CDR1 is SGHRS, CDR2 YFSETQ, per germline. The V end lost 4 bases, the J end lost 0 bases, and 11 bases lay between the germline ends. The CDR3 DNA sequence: TGCGCCAGCAGCCATGGGCCCACCTCCTACGAGCAGTACTTC. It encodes CASSHGPTSYEQYF.